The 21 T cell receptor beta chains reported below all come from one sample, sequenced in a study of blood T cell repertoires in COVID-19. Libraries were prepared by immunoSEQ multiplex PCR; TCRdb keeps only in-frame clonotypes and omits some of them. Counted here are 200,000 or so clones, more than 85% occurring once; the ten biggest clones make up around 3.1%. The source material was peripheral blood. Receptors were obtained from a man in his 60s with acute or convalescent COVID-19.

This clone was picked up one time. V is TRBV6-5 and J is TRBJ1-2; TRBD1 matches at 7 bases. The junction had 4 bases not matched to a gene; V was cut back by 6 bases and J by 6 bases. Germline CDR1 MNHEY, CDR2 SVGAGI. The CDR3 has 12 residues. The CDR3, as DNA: TGTGCCAGCAGCCGGGACAGAGATGGCTACACCTTC. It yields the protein CASSRDRDGYTF.

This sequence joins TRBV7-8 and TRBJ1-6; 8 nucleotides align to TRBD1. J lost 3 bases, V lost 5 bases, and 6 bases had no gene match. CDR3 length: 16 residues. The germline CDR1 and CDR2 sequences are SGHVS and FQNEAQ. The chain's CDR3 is CASSPRQGNYNSPLHF. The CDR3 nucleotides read TGTGCCAGCAGCCCCCGACAGGGGAACTATAATTCACCCCTCCACTTT.

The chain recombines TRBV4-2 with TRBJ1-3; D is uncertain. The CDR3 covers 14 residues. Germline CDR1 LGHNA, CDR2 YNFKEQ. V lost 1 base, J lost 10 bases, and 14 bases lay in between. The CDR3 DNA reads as TGTGCCAGCAGCCAAGGTGAGGGATTCAGGACCATATATTTT. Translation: CASSQGEGFRTIYF.

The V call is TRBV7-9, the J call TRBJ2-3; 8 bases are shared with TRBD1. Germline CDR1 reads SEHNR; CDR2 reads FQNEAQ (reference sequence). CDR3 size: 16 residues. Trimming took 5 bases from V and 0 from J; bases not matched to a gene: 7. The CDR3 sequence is CASSPLWTGSTDTQYF. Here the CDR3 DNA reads TGTGCCAGCAGCCCCTTGTGGACAGGGAGCACAGATACGCAGTATTTT.

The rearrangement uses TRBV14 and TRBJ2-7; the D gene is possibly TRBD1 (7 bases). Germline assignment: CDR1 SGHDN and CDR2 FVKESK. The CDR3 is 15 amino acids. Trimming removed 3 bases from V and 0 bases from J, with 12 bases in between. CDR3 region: CASSQEGASSYEQYF. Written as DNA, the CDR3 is TGTGCCAGCAGCCAGGAGGGGGCTTCCTCCTACGAGCAGTACTTC. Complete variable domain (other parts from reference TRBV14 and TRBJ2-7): EAGVTQFPSHSVIEKGQTVTLRCDPISGHDNLYWYRRVMGKEIKFLLHFVKESKQDESGMPNNRFLAERTGGTYSTLKVQPAELEDSGVYFCASSQEGASSYEQYFGPGTRLTVT.

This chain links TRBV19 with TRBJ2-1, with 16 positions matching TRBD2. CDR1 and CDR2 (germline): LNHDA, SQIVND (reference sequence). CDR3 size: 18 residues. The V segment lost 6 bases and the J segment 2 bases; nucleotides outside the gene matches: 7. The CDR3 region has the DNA TGTGCCAGTAGCCCGGGACTAGCGGGGGGGCGTCCCTACAATGAGCAGTTCTTC. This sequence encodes CASSPGLAGGRPYNEQFF. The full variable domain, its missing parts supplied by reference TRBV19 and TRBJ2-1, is DGGITQSPKYLFRKEGQNVTLSCEQNLNHDAMYWYRQDPGQGLRLIYYSQIVNDFQKGDIAEGYSVSREKKESFPLTVTSAQKNPTAFYLCASSPGLAGGRPYNEQFFGPGTRLTVL.

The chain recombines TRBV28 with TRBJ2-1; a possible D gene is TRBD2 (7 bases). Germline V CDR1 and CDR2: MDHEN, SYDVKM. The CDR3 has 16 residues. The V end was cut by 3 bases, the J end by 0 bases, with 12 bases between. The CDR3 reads CASSLRGGSSYNEQFF. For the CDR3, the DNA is TGTGCCAGCAGTTTGAGGGGGGGGAGCTCCTACAATGAGCAGTTCTTC.

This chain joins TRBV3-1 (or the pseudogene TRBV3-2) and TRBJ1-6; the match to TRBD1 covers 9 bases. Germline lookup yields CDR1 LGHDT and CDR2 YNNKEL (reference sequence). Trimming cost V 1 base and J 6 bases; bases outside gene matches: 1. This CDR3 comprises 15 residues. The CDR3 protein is CASSQGGQGNSPLHF. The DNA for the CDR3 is TGTGCCAGCAGCCAAGGGGGACAGGGTAATTCACCCCTCCACTTT.

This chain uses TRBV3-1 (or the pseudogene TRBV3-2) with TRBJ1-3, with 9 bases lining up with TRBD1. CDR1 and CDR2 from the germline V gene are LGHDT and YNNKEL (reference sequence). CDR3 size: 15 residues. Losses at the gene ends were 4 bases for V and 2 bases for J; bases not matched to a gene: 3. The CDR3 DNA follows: TGTGCCAGCAGCCTACAGGGGGCTACTGGAAACACCATATATTTT. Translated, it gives CASSLQGATGNTIYF.

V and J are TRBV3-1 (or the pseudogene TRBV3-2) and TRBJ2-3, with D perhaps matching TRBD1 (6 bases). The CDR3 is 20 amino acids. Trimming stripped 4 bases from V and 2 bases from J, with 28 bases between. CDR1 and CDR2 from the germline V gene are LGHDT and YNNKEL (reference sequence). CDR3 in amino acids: CASSPGWGHRVGAPTDTQYF. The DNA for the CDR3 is TGTGCCAGCAGCCCCGGGTGGGGACACCGTGTCGGGGCGCCCACAGATACGCAGTATTTT.

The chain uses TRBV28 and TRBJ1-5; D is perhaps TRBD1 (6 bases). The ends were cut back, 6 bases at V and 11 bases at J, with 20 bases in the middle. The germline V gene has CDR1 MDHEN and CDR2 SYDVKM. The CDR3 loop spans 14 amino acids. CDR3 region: CASSRWGGQGTQHF. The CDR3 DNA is TGTGCCAGCAGCCGATGGGGGGGGCAAGGGACCCAGCATTTT.

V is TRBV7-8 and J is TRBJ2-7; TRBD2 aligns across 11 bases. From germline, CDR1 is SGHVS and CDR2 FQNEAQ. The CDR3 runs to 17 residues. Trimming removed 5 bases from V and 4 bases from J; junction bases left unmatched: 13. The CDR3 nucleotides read TGTGCCAGCAGCCGATACGCTAGCGGGGGGACTTATTACGAGCAGTACTTC. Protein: CASSRYASGGTYYEQYF.

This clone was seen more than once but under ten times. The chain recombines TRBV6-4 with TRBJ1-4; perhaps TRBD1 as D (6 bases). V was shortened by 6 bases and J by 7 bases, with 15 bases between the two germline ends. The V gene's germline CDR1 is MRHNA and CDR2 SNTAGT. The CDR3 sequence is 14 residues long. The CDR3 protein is CASSEGVGSEKLFF. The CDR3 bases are TGTGCCAGCAGCGAGGGGGTTGGGAGTGAAAAACTGTTTTTT.

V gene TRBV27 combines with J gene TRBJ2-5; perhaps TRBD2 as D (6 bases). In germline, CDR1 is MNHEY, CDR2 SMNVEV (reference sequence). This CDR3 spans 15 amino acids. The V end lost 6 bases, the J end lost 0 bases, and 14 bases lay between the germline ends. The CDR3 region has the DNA TGTGCCAGCAGACCTCGCGGGACGGACCAAGAGACCCAGTACTTC. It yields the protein CASRPRGTDQETQYF.

The DNA of the CDR3 is TGCGCCAGCCGCCACCCGGACCAGGGCAACCGCTCTGGGGCCAACGTCCTGACTTTC. It is translated as CASRHPDQGNRSGANVLTF. The rearrangement joins TRBV5-1 to TRBJ2-6, with D possibly matching TRBD1 (5 bases). The germline V gene has CDR1 SGHRS and CDR2 YFSETQ. The CDR3 spans 19 residues. V lost 7 bases to trimming and J lost 0 bases, with 23 bases between them.

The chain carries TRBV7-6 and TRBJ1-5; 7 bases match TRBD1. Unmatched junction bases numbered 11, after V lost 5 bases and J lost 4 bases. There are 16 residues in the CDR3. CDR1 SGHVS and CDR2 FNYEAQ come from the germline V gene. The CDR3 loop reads CASSRTRQGVNQPQHF. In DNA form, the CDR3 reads TGTGCCAGCAGCCGCACAAGACAGGGAGTTAATCAGCCCCAGCATTTT. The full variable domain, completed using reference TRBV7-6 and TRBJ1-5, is GAGVSQSPRYKVTKRGQDVALRCDPISGHVSLYWYRQALGQGPEFLTYFNYEAQQDKSGLPNDRFSAERPEGSISTLTIQRTEQRDSAMYRCASSRTRQGVNQPQHFGDGTRLSIL.

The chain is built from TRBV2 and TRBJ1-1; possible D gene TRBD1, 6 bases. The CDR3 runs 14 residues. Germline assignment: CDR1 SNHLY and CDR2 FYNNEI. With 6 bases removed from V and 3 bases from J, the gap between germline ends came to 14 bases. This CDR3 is CASRQQGGYTEAFF. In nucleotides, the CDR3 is TGTGCCAGCAGGCAACAGGGAGGGTACACTGAAGCTTTCTTT.

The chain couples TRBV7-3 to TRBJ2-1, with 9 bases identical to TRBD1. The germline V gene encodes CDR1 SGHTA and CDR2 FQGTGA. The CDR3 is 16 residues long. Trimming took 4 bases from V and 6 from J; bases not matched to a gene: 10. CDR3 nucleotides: TGTGCCAGCAGCTACACCCCCGGGACAGGGACCAATGAGCAGTTCTTC. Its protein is CASSYTPGTGTNEQFF.

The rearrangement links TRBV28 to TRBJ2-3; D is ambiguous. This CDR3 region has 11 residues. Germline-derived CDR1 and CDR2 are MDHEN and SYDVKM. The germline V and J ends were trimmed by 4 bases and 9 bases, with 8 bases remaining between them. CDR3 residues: CASSSPSTQYF. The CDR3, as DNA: TGTGCCAGCAGTTCCCCCTCGACGCAGTATTTT. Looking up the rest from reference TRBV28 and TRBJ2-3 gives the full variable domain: DVKVTQSSRYLVKRTGEKVFLECVQDMDHENMFWYRQDPGLGLRLIYFSYDVKMKEKGDIPEGYSVSREKKERFSLILESASTNQTSMYLCASSSPSTQYFGPGTRLTVL.

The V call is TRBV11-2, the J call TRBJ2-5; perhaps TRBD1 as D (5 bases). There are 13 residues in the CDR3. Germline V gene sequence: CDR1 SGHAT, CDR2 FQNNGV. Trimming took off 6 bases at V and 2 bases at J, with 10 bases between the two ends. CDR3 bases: TGTGCCAGCAGGCGGCAGGGACAAGAGACCCAGTACTTC. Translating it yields CASRRQGQETQYF.

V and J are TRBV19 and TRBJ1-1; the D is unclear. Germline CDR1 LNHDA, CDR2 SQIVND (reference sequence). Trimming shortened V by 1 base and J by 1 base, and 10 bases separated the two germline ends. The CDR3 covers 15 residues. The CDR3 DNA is TGTGCCAGTAGTATAGGAACGGCAGGGAACACTGAAGCTTTCTTT. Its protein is CASSIGTAGNTEAFF. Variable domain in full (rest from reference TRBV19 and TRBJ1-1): DGGITQSPKYLFRKEGQNVTLSCEQNLNHDAMYWYRQDPGQGLRLIYYSQIVNDFQKGDIAEGYSVSREKKESFPLTVTSAQKNPTAFYLCASSIGTAGNTEAFFGQGTRLTVV.